This T cell receptor beta chain was found in a study of blood T cell repertoires in COVID-19. Study-level information: Samples taken during acute and convalescent COVID-19 were collected in the United States, Italy and Spain. Sources were T cells, B-cell-depleted T cells, or PBMCs; the material itself was cDNA or gDNA.

Per the original data handling: Amplification with reference gene primers provided the estimates of nucleated cell counts. Method: immunoSEQ multiplex PCR; TCRdb's copy keeps in-frame clones and lacks some. Clonal size and the V and J genes are those of that table, whereas D and trimming came from the DNA. Here the sample spans 200,000 or so clones, 80% to 90% being singletons. Germline loops: CDR1 KGHDR, CDR2 SFDVKD. This CDR3 has 16 amino acids. V gave up 7 bases and J gave up 3 bases, with 17 bases separating them. The clonotype was recovered from a woman aged 70-85 years with active or convalescent COVID-19. Sequencing was done on a sample of peripheral blood. The chain carries TRBV24-1 and TRBJ2-2; D might be TRBD2 (7 bases). DNA of the CDR3: TGTGCCACCAGGGGGGGGCGCGGGCCGGACACCGGGGAGCTGTTTTTT. Amino acid sequence: CATRGGRGPDTGELFF.